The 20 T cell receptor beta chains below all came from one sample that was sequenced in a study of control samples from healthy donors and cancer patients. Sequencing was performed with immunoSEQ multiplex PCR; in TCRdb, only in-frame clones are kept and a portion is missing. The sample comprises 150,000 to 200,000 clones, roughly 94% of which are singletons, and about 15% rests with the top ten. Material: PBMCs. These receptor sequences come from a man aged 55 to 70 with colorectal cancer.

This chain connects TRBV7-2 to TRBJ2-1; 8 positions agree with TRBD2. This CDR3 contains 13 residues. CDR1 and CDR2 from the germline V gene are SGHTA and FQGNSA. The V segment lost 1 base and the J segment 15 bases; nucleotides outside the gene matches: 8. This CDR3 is CASSLVTGGPTFF. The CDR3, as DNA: TGTGCCAGCAGCTTAGTTACGGGGGGGCCTACGTTCTTC.

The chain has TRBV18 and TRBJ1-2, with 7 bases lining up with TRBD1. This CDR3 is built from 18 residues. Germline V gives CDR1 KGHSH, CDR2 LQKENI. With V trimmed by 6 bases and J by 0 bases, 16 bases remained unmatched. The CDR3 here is CASSGTGRQGSANYGYTF. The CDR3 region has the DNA TGTGCCAGCTCGGGGACCGGAAGACAGGGCAGCGCTAACTATGGCTACACCTTC.

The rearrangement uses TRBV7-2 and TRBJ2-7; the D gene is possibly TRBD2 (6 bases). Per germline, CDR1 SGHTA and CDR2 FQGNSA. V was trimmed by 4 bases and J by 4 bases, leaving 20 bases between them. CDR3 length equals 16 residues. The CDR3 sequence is CASSSVRPGRIYEQYF. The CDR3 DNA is TGTGCCAGCAGCTCCGTACGACCAGGGAGGATATACGAGCAGTACTTC.

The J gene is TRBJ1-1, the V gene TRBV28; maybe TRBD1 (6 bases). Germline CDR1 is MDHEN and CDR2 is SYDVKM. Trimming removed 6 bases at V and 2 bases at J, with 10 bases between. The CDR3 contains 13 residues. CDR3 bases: TGTGCCAGCAGAGAAGGGACAAACACTGAAGCTTTCTTT. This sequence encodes CASREGTNTEAFF.

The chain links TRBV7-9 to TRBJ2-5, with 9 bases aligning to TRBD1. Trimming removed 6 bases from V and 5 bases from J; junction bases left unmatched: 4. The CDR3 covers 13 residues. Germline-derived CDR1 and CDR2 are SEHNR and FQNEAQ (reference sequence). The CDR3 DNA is TGTGCCAGCAGACAGGGGGCGGCGGAGACCCAGTACTTC. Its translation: CASRQGAAETQYF.

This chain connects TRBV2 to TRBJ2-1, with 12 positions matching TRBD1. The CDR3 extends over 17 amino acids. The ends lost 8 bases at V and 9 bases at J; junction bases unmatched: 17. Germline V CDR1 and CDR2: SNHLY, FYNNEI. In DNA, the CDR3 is TGTGCCAGCCGACCAACGACGGGACAGGGGGCGCTAGGTGAGCAGTTCTTC. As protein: CASRPTTGQGALGEQFF.

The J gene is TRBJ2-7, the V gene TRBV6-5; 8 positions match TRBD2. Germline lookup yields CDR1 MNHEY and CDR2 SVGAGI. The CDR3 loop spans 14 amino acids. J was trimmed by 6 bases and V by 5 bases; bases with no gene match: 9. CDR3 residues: CASSREGQAPEQYF. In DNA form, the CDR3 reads TGTGCCAGCAGTCGGGAGGGGCAGGCTCCCGAGCAGTACTTC.

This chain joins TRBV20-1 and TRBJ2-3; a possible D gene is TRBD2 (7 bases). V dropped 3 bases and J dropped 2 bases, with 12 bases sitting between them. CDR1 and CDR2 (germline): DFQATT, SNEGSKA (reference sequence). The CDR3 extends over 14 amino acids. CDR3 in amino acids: CSASRGAVTDTQYF. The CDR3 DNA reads TGCAGTGCTAGTCGGGGGGCTGTCACAGATACGCAGTATTTT.

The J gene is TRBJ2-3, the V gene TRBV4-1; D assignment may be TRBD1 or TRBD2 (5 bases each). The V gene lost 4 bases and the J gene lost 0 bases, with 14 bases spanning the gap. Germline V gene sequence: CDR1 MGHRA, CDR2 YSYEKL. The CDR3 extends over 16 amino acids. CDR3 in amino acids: CASSPPGGRSTDTQYF. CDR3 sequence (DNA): TGCGCCAGCAGCCCCCCTGGGGGAAGGAGCACAGATACGCAGTATTTT.

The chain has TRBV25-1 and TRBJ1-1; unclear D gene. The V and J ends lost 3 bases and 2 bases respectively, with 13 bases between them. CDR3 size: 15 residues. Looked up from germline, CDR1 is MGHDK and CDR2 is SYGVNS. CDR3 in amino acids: CASSDLLRENTEAFF. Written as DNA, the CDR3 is TGTGCCAGCAGTGACCTCTTGCGGGAAAACACTGAAGCTTTCTTT.

The CDR3 bases are TGTGCCATCAGGGATAGCAATCAGCCCCAGCATTTT. Protein: CAIRDSNQPQHF. The chain couples TRBV10-3 to TRBJ1-5; D not resolved. V lost 6 bases to trimming and J lost 0 bases, with 3 bases between them. CDR1 and CDR2 from the germline V gene are ENHRY and SYGVKD. The CDR3 consists of 12 residues.

CDR3 residues: CASSLSIGEQFF. In DNA form, the CDR3 reads TGTGCCAGCAGCTTATCGATTGGTGAGCAGTTCTTC. The chain employs TRBV7-9 and TRBJ2-1; no reliable D call. The CDR3 contains 12 residues. The V and J ends lost 2 bases and 9 bases respectively, with 8 bases between them. Germline V gene sequence: CDR1 SEHNR, CDR2 FQNEAQ (reference sequence).

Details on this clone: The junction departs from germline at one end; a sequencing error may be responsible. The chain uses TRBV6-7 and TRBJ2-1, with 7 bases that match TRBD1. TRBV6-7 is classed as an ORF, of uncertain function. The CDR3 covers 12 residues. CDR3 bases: TGTGCCAGCAGGAGCCGAGGACAGGTACGTGTCTTC. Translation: CASRSRGQVRVF.

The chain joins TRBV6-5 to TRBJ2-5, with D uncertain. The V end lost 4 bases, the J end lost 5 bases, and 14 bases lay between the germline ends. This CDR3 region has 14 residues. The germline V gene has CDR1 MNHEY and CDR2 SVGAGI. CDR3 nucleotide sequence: TGTGCCAGCAGTTCGTTTCTTAAACGGGAGACCCAGTACTTC. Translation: CASSSFLKRETQYF.

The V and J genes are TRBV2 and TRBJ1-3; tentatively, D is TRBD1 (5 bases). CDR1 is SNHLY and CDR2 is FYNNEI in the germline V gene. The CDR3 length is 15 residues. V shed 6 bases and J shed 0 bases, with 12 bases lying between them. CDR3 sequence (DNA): TGTGCCAGCAGGGGGGATTACAGCTCTGGAAACACCATATATTTT. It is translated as CASRGDYSSGNTIYF.

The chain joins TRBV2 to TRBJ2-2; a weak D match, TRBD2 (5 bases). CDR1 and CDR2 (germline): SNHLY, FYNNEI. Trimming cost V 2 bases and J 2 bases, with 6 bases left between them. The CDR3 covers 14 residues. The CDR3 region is CASSETSNTGELFF. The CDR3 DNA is TGTGCCAGCAGTGAAACTAGTAACACCGGGGAGCTGTTTTTT.

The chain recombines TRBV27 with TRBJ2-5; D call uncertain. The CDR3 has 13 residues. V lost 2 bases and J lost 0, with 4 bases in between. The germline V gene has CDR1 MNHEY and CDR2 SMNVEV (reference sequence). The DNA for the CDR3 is TGTGCCAGCAGTTTAGGGTACCAAGAGACCCAGTACTTC. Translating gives CASSLGYQETQYF.

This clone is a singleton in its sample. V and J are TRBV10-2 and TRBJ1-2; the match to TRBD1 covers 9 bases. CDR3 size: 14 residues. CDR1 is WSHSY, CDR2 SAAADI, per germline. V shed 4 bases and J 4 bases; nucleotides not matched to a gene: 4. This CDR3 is CASSVSGQGYGYTF. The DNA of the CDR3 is TGCGCCAGCAGTGTTTCGGGACAGGGCTATGGCTACACCTTC.

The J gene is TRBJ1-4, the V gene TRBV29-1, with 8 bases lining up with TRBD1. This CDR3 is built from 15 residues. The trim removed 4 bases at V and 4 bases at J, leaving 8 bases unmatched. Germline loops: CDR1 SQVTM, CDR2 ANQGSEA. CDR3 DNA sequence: TGCAGCGTTGCCGGACCGGGACAGGTTAATGAAAAACTGTTTTTT. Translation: CSVAGPGQVNEKLFF.

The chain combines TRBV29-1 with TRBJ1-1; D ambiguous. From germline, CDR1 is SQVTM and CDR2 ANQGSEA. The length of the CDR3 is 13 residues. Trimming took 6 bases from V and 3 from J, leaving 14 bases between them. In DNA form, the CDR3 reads TGCAGCGTCATGAGTACCCCGGACACTGAAGCTTTCTTT. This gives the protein CSVMSTPDTEAFF.